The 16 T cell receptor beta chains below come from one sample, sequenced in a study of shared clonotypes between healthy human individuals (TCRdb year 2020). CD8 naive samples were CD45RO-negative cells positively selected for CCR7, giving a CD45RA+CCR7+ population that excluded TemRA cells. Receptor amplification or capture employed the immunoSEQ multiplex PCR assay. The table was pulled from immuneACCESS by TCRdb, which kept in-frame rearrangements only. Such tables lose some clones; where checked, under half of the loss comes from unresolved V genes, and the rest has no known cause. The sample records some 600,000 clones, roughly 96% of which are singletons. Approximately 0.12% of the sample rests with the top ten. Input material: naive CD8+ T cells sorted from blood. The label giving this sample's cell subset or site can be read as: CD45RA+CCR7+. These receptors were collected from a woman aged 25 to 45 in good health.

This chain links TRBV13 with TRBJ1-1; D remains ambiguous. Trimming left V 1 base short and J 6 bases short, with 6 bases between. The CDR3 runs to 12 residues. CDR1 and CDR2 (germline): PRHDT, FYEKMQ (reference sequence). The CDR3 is CASSLAAPEAFF. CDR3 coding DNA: TGTGCCAGCAGCTTAGCGGCCCCTGAAGCTTTCTTT.

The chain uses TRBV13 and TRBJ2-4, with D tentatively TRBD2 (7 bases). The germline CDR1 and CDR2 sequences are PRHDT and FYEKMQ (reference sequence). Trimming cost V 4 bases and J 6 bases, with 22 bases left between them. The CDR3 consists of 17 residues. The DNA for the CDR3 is TGTGCCAGCAGCTCCCGTGCCGGGGAGGGGGTGGGAAACATTCAGTACTTC. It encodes CASSSRAGEGVGNIQYF.

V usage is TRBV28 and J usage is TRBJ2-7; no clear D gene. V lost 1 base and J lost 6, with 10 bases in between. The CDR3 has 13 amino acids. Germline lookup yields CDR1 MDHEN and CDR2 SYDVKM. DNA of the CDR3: TGTGCCAGCAGTTTATACCCTAAGTCCGAGCAGTACTTC. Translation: CASSLYPKSEQYF.

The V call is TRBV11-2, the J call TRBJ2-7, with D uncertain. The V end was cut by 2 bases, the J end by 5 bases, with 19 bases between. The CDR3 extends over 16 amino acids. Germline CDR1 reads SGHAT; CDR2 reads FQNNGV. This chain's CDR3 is CASSLFADLYGNEQYF. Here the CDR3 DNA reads TGTGCCAGCAGCTTATTCGCCGACTTATACGGAAACGAGCAGTACTTC.

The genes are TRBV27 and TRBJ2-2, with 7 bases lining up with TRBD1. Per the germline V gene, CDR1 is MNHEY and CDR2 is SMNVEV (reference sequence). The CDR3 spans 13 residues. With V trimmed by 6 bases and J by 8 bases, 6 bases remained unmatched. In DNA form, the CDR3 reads TGTGCCAGCAGATGGACAGGTCGAGGGGAGCTGTTTTTT. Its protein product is CASRWTGRGELFF.

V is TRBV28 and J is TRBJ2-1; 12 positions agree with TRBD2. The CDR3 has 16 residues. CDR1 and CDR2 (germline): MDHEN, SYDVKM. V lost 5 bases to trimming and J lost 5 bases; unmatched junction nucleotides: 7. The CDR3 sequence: CASSTGLAGAHNEQFF. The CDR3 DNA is TGTGCCAGCAGTACGGGACTAGCGGGCGCCCACAATGAGCAGTTCTTC.

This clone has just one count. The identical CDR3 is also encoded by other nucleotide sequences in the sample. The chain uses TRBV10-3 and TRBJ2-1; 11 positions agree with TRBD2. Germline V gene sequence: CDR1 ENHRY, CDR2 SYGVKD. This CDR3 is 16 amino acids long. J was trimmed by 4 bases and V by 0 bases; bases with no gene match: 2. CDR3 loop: CAISESIAGGYNEQFF. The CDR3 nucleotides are TGTGCCATCAGTGAGTCTATAGCGGGAGGGTACAATGAGCAGTTCTTC.

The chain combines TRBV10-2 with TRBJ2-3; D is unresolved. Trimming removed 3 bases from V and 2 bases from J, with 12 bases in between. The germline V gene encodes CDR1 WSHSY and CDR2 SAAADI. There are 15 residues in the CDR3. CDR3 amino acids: CASSDPARFTDTQYF. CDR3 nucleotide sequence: TGCGCCAGCAGTGATCCGGCTAGATTCACAGATACGCAGTATTTT.

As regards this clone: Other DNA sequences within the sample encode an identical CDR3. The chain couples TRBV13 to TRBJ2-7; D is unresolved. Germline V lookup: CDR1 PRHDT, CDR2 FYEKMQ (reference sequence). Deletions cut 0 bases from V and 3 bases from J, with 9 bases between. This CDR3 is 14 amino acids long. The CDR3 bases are TGTGCCAGCAGCTTAGGGCTTTCGAGCTACGAGCAGTACTTC. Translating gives CASSLGLSSYEQYF.

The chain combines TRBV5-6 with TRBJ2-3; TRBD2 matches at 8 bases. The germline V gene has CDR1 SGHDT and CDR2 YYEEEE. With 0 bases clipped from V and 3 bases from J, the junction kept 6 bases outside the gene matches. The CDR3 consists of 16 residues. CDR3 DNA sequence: TGTGCCAGCAGCTTGGGAGTAGCGGGGTGGACAGATACGCAGTATTTT. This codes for CASSLGVAGWTDTQYF.

In nucleotides, the CDR3 is TGCGCCAGCAGCCCCGGCGGATATACGCAGTATTTT. Protein: CASSPGGYTQYF. V is TRBV4-1 and J is TRBJ2-3; D call uncertain. The CDR3 spans 12 residues. Per germline, CDR1 MGHRA and CDR2 YSYEKL. The V end was cut by 4 bases, the J end by 7 bases, with 9 bases between.

CDR3 protein: CASSEYWGGEASYEQYF. In DNA, the CDR3 is TGTGCCAGCAGTGAGTATTGGGGAGGGGAGGCCTCCTACGAGCAGTACTTC. The chain links TRBV6-1 to TRBJ2-7; 7 bases line up with TRBD2. This CDR3 spans 17 amino acids. Trimming cost V 3 bases and J 0 bases; bases outside gene matches: 11. Germline CDR1 MNHNS, CDR2 SASEGT.

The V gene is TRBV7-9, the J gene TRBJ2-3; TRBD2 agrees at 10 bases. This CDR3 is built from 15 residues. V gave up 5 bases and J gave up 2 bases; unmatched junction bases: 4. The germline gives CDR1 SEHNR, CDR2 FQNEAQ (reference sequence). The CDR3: CASSRTSGTTDTQYF. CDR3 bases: TGTGCCAGCAGCCGGACTAGCGGAACCACAGATACGCAGTATTTT.

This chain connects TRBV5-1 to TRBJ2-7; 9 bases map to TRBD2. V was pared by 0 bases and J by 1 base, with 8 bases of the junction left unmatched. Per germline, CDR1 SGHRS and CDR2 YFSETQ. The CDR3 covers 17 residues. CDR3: CASSLDPAAGGSYEQYF. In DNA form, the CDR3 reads TGCGCCAGCAGCTTGGATCCCGCAGCGGGAGGTTCCTACGAGCAGTACTTC.

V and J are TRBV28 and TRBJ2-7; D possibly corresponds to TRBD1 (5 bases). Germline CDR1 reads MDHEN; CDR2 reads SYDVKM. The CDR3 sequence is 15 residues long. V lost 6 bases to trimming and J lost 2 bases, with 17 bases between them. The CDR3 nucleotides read TGTGCCAGCAGGCCCCGGGTGACAGAGGCCTACGAGCAGTACTTC. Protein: CASRPRVTEAYEQYF.

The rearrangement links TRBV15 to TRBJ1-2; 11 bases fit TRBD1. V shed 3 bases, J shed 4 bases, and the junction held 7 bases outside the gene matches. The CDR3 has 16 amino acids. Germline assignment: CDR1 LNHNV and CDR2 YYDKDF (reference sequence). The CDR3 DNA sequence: TGTGCCACCAGCAGGGTCCGGGACAGGGGGAGCTATGGCTACACCTTC. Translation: CATSRVRDRGSYGYTF.